This entry describes one T cell receptor (beta chain). Germline-derived CDR1 and CDR2 are MNHEY and SVGAGI. V was clipped by 5 bases and J by 12 bases, with 16 bases between them. The CDR3 is 13 amino acids. PCR primers comprised 60 Vbeta and 13 Jbeta primers. The table came from immunoSEQ multiplex PCR; TCRdb's copy has only in-frame clones and leaves some out. The repertoire holds tens of thousands of clones, with around 73% as singletons. This sample was included in a study of cytomegalovirus exposure and HLA in healthy donors. Study-wide background: Of the donors genotyped, 398 in all, about 82% fell in the Caucasian-associated ancestry cluster.

The sample comprised PBMCs. The origin of this receptor is a middle-aged woman in good health and CMV-seronegative. The chain carries TRBV6-5 and TRBJ2-2, with TRBD2 as a possible D gene (5 bases). CDR3 sequence: CASSEATGIKLFF. In DNA form, the CDR3 reads TGTGCCAGCAGTGAAGCAACGGGGATCAAGCTGTTTTTT.